One sample yielded the 6 T cell receptor beta chains listed below, sequenced in a study of early T cells in non-severe SARS-CoV-2 infection (TCRdb year 2021). The protocol used for the library was 5' RACE. Reads for this sample came from a NextSeq 500. Starting from the raw public reads, TCRdb applied fastp trimming at Q25, assembled clones with MiXCR and retained in-frame beta chains. Each entry is one CDR3 protein sequence, shown with its most common DNA and genes. The sample records tens of thousands of distinct CDR3 sequences, about 13% of which are singletons. The biggest ten clones account for about 1.4% of the sample. The sequencing sample was made of whole blood. The receptors stem from an adult who was a healthcare worker with PCR-confirmed SARS-CoV-2 infection or an uninfected control (not recorded which).

The chain couples TRBV3-1 to TRBJ1-3; no reliable D call. Trimming left V 6 bases short and J 1 base short, with 7 bases between. The V gene's germline CDR1 is LGHDT and CDR2 YNNKEL (reference sequence). CDR3 length: 13 amino acids. The CDR3 bases are TGTGCCAGCAGTCTGCTTTCTGGAAACACCATATATTTT. Translating gives CASSLLSGNTIYF.

This clonotype was observed many times. The chain combines TRBV4-3 with TRBJ2-1; a weak D match, TRBD1 (5 bases). The CDR3 contains 15 residues. The V gene's germline CDR1 is LGHNA and CDR2 YSLEER. Trimming removed 0 bases from V and 5 bases from J, with 11 bases in between. CDR3 amino acids: CASSQESRAHNEQFF. CDR3 DNA sequence: TGCGCCAGCAGCCAAGAGTCCAGGGCCCACAATGAGCAGTTCTTC.

The chain has TRBV10-3 and TRBJ1-1, with TRBD1 identical over 7 bases. J lost 11 bases, V lost 3 bases, and 9 bases had no gene match. The CDR3 spans 13 residues. Germline V gives CDR1 ENHRY, CDR2 SYGVKD. CDR3 bases: TGTGCCATCAGTGAAAAAGGGGGCGTAGATGCTTTCTTT. Protein product: CAISEKGGVDAFF.

This clonotype was observed at least ten times. The rearrangement uses TRBV20-1 and TRBJ1-3; D unresolved. V lost 3 bases and J 1 base, leaving 10 bases between the germline ends. Germline values: CDR1 DFQATT, CDR2 SNEGSKA (reference sequence). The CDR3 is made up of 14 amino acids. This chain's CDR3 is CSARGVGSGNTIYF. The CDR3 DNA reads as TGCAGTGCTAGGGGAGTTGGTTCTGGAAACACCATATATTTT.

This clonotype appeared many times. J is TRBJ2-3 and V is TRBV7-2, with 12 bases fitting TRBD2. The junction had 3 bases not matched to a gene; V was cut back by 4 bases and J by 1 base. The CDR3 is made up of 16 amino acids. Looked up from germline, CDR1 is SGHTA and CDR2 is FQGNSA. The CDR3 protein is CASSSGLAGRTDTQYF. The DNA of the CDR3 is TGTGCCAGCAGCTCAGGACTAGCGGGGCGCACAGATACGCAGTATTTT.

The chain joins TRBV7-9 to TRBJ1-6; D is undetermined. Trimming removed 1 base at V and 5 bases at J, with 15 bases between. CDR1 and CDR2 (germline): SEHNR, FQNEAQ (reference sequence). The CDR3 has 17 amino acids. CDR3 sequence (DNA): TGTGCCAGCAGCTTAGGGCCGGGCTCGATTAATAATTCACCCCTCCACTTT. This translates into CASSLGPGSINNSPLHF. Based on the CDR3 plus reference TRBV7-9 and TRBJ1-6, the full variable domain is DTGVSQNPRHKITKRGQNVTFRCDPISEHNRLYWYRQTLGQGPEFLTYFQNEAQLEKSRLLSDRFSAERPKGSFSTLEIQRTEQGDSAMYLCASSLGPGSINNSPLHFGNGTRLTVT.